This T cell receptor (beta chain) was captured by sequencing in a study of T cell responses to AZD1222 COVID-19 vaccine. This CDR3 spans 15 amino acids. Trimming pared 3 bases from V and 8 bases from J, leaving 18 bases between. From germline, CDR1 is SGHRS and CDR2 YFSETQ. The repertoire was sequenced with immunoSEQ multiplex PCR; TCRdb's copy has only in-frame clones and lacks some. The data show over 60,000 clones, approximately 90% seen once. This clonotype was obtained from an adult who received the MenACWY meningococcal vaccine as a control. The rearrangement links TRBV5-1 to TRBJ2-1, with D maybe TRBD1 (7 bases). This sample comprised peripheral blood, obtained 28 days after the second dose of the MenACWY control vaccine. CDR3 DNA: TGCGCCAGCAGCTCAGGGGGGATTGGGCGCCATGAGCAGTTCTTC. Translation: CASSSGGIGRHEQFF.